One sample yielded the 16 T cell receptor beta chains listed below, sequenced in a study of CD8 T cells in Susac syndrome. RNA amounts of roughly 0.45 to 1 ug underwent reverse transcription with random hexamers. From the immunoSEQ multiplex PCR reads, TCRdb called clonotypes with MiXCR, one entry per CDR3 protein. The sample lists roughly 80,000 distinct CDR3 sequences, approximately 93% seen once, with more than 0.4% in the top ten. Sequencing input: CD8+ T cells from PBMCs. These receptors were obtained from a human donor with Susac syndrome.

This clonotype appeared a few times. This chain uses TRBV11-2 with TRBJ2-7; D ambiguous. Trimming cost V 2 bases and J 2 bases, with 7 bases left between them. This CDR3 contains 13 residues. Germline values: CDR1 SGHAT, CDR2 FQNNGV. The CDR3 is CASSLRATYEQYF. DNA for the CDR3: TGTGCCAGCAGCTTACGCGCGACCTACGAGCAGTACTTC.

This chain connects TRBV19 to TRBJ1-1; no firm D call. V was cut by 3 bases and J by 3 bases, with 14 bases left in between. CDR1 LNHDA and CDR2 SQIVND come from the germline V gene (reference sequence). This CDR3 contains 15 residues. CDR3: CASSIPRARDTEAFF. The CDR3 DNA sequence: TGTGCCAGTAGTATTCCGAGGGCGCGGGACACTGAAGCTTTCTTT.

The V gene is TRBV6-4, the J gene TRBJ2-1, with 7 positions matching TRBD2. From germline, CDR1 is MRHNA and CDR2 SNTAGT. The CDR3 runs to 14 residues. Trimming at V came to 2 bases and at J to 2 bases, leaving 0 bases not matched to a gene. CDR3 in DNA: TGTGCCAGCAGTGACGGGGGGGCCTACAATGAGCAGTTCTTC. This gives the protein CASSDGGAYNEQFF.

The V and J genes are TRBV19 and TRBJ1-3; 8 bases match TRBD1. Trimming removed 5 bases from V and 0 bases from J; junction bases left unmatched: 9. The CDR3 runs to 17 residues. Germline V gene data show CDR1 as LNHDA and CDR2 as SQIVND (reference sequence). CDR3 in amino acids: CASSWGDRRNSGNTIYF. CDR3 coding DNA: TGTGCCAGTAGTTGGGGGGACAGGCGAAACTCTGGAAACACCATATATTTT.

The sample holds one count of this clonotype. The chain uses TRBV4-3 and TRBJ2-5; D tentatively fits TRBD1 or TRBD2 (6 bases each). Germline V gene lookup returns CDR1 LGHNA and CDR2 YSLEER. This CDR3 spans 16 amino acids. Trimming removed 4 bases from V and 5 bases from J, with 20 bases in between. CDR3 DNA: TGCGCCAGCAGCCGAGACAGGCCTAGCGTTCGGGAGACCCAGTACTTC. Translated: CASSRDRPSVRETQYF.

The chain couples TRBV27 to TRBJ1-5; TRBD1 is a possible D gene (6 bases). CDR1 and CDR2 from the germline V gene are MNHEY and SMNVEV (reference sequence). V lost 6 bases and J lost 2, with 14 bases in between. This CDR3 contains 15 residues. The CDR3 here is CASSLQGSGNQPQHF. DNA for the CDR3: TGTGCCAGCAGCCTACAGGGTTCAGGCAATCAGCCCCAGCATTTT.

The chain recombines TRBV5-1 with TRBJ2-5, with 10 bases identical to TRBD1. Germline V lookup: CDR1 SGHRS, CDR2 YFSETQ. The CDR3 has 14 amino acids. Germline trimming cut 10 bases from V and 5 bases from J; bases unmatched to any gene: 11. CDR3 DNA sequence: TGCGCCGACCTCGGACAGGGGGTGGAGGAGACCCAGTACTTC. It codes for CADLGQGVEETQYF.

V gene TRBV20-1 combines with J gene TRBJ2-2; 14 bases map to TRBD2. Germline CDR1 reads DFQATT; CDR2 reads SNEGSKA (reference sequence). The CDR3 is 22 amino acids. The V and J ends lost 1 base and 4 bases, in that order; junction bases with no gene match: 20. CDR3 loop: CSARVQGVRLAGGRTVTGELFF. The DNA of the CDR3 is TGCAGTGCTAGAGTGCAGGGAGTCCGACTAGCGGGGGGGCGGACGGTCACCGGGGAGCTGTTTTTT.

The CDR3 protein is CASSLAAGRETQYF. The CDR3 nucleotides read TGTGCCAGCAGTTTAGCAGCGGGCCGAGAGACCCAGTACTTC. The rearrangement links TRBV12-3 or TRBV12-4 to TRBJ2-5; the D gene is possibly TRBD2 (6 bases). Trimming removed 0 bases at V and 4 bases at J, with 9 bases between. CDR3 length: 14 residues.

Here the CDR3 reads CASSPGLLGQYF. For the CDR3, the DNA is TGTGCCAGCAGTCCCGGACTCCTTGGGCAGTATTTT. The V gene is TRBV2, the J gene TRBJ2-3, with D perhaps matching TRBD2 (5 bases). Germline V gives CDR1 SNHLY, CDR2 FYNNEI. CDR3 length: 12 amino acids. The V gene lost 5 bases and the J gene lost 11 bases, with 14 bases spanning the gap.

The chain employs TRBV9 and TRBJ2-1; TRBD2 matches at 11 bases. CDR3 length: 16 amino acids. The germline V gene encodes CDR1 SGDLS and CDR2 YYNGEE. Trimming removed 2 bases from V and 2 bases from J; junction bases left unmatched: 3. The CDR3 region has the DNA TGTGCCAGCAGCGTGAGTAGCGGGGGGGCCTACAATGAGCAGTTCTTC. Its protein product is CASSVSSGGAYNEQFF.

This chain uses TRBV28 with TRBJ1-1; no clear D. CDR1 and CDR2 (germline): MDHEN, SYDVKM. CDR3 length: 13 amino acids. The V gene lost 6 bases and the J gene lost 2 bases, with 10 bases spanning the gap. CDR3 DNA sequence: TGTGCCAGCAGCGAAGGGTTAAACACTGAAGCTTTCTTT. Its translation is CASSEGLNTEAFF.

CDR3 sequence: CASSLRLTGSTDTQYF. The CDR3 DNA sequence: TGTGCCAGCAGCCTCAGATTGACAGGGAGCACAGATACGCAGTATTTT. The chain employs TRBV7-8 and TRBJ2-3; 7 bases are a match to TRBD1. After removal of 5 bases from V and 0 bases from J, the junction contained 8 bases not matched to a gene. The CDR3 spans 16 residues. Germline V CDR1 and CDR2: SGHVS, FQNEAQ.

V is TRBV30 and J is TRBJ1-2; D is perhaps TRBD1 (5 bases). CDR1 and CDR2 from the germline V gene are GTSNPN and SVGIG (reference sequence). The length of the CDR3 is 13 residues. V was cut by 8 bases and J by 7 bases, with 20 bases left in between. This chain's CDR3 is CARYGDGAIGYTF. Written as DNA, the CDR3 is TGTGCCCGATATGGGGACGGGGCTATTGGCTACACCTTC.

The table lists this clonotype with a few counts. The chain joins TRBV20-1 to TRBJ2-7; 11 bases fit TRBD1. V gave up 3 bases and J gave up 2 bases; unmatched junction bases: 0. This CDR3 contains 13 residues. Germline V gene lookup returns CDR1 DFQATT and CDR2 SNEGSKA (reference sequence). The CDR3 reads CSARGQGAYEQYF. In nucleotides, the CDR3 is TGCAGTGCTAGGGGACAGGGGGCCTACGAGCAGTACTTC.

This chain joins TRBV7-9 and TRBJ1-1; 11 bases line up with TRBD1. V dropped 1 base and J dropped 11; count of bases not matched to a gene: 9. From germline, CDR1 is SEHNR and CDR2 FQNEAQ (reference sequence). The CDR3 runs to 15 residues. The CDR3 DNA sequence: TGTGCCAGCAGCTTAGAGGACAGGGGGCGAAGTGGGGCTTTCTTT. Protein product: CASSLEDRGRSGAFF.